The 26 T cell receptor beta chains given below trace back to one sample, sequenced in a study of T-cell reconstitution after alpha-beta-depleted transplantation in children. The authors prepared the TCRbeta library with unique molecular identifiers. A single record per CDR3 protein comes from TCRdb applying MiXCR to the PCR reads. The sample lists hundreds of thousands of distinct CDR3 sequences; around 17% were seen once. Sequencing used PBMCs, mostly from graft donor cells, obtained 360 days after TCRalphabeta/CD19-depleted stem cell transplant. These receptor sequences come from a male patient younger than 18 who had a stem cell transplant for acute lymphoblastic leukemia, so the T cells may come from the graft donor.

CDR3 sequence: CASSPRQGWGSGELFF. The CDR3 DNA reads as TGTGCCAGCAGTCCTCGACAGGGTTGGGGATCCGGGGAGCTGTTTTTT. The chain couples TRBV27 to TRBJ2-2; 7 bases are shared with TRBD1. J was trimmed by 6 bases and V by 5 bases; bases with no gene match: 12. The length of the CDR3 is 16 residues. Germline V gene data show CDR1 as MNHEY and CDR2 as SMNVEV (reference sequence).

V usage is TRBV12-3 or TRBV12-4 and J usage is TRBJ1-4; D is unclear. The CDR3 sequence is 13 residues long. Trimming pared 6 bases from V and 1 base from J, leaving 6 bases between. The DNA for the CDR3 is TGTGCCAGCAGACGGATAACTAATGAAAAACTGTTTTTT. Its protein is CASRRITNEKLFF.

This clonotype appeared a few times. The chain couples TRBV7-2 to TRBJ2-7; the match to TRBD2 covers 12 bases. V shed 0 bases, J shed 2 bases, and the junction held 8 bases outside the gene matches. CDR1 SGHTA and CDR2 FQGNSA come from the germline V gene. The CDR3 is 18 amino acids. The chain's CDR3 is CASSLAGTSGRNPYEQYF. CDR3 bases: TGTGCCAGCAGCTTAGCGGGCACTAGCGGGAGGAATCCCTACGAGCAGTACTTC.

This clonotype came up a few times. The V call is TRBV5-1, the J call TRBJ2-2, with TRBD2 identical over 9 bases. The length of the CDR3 is 16 residues. Germline V gives CDR1 SGHRS, CDR2 YFSETQ. V shed 3 bases and J 5 bases; nucleotides not matched to a gene: 8. The CDR3 DNA reads TGCGCCAGCAGCTCGCCCCTAGCGGGATTAACCGGGGAGCTGTTTTTT. This translates into CASSSPLAGLTGELFF.

The V and J genes are TRBV5-1 and TRBJ2-2, with TRBD1 as a possible D gene (5 bases). Germline V CDR1 and CDR2: SGHRS, YFSETQ. The CDR3 loop spans 15 amino acids. The V and J ends lost 0 bases and 6 bases respectively, with 12 bases between them. The CDR3 sequence is CASSLDQGQAGELFF. CDR3 bases: TGCGCCAGCAGCTTGGACCAGGGTCAAGCCGGGGAGCTGTTTTTT.

This CDR3 is CASSPGAAGANVLTF. The CDR3 region has the DNA TGCGCCAGCAGCCCTGGCGCGGCTGGGGCCAACGTCCTGACTTTC. The chain recombines TRBV5-1 with TRBJ2-6; D is undetermined. CDR1 is SGHRS, CDR2 YFSETQ, per germline. The CDR3 is 15 residues long. Deletions cut 4 bases from V and 2 bases from J, with 10 bases between.

This clonotype occurred many times. The V and J genes are TRBV7-2 and TRBJ2-2; 8 nucleotides match TRBD1. CDR1 and CDR2 from the germline V gene are SGHTA and FQGNSA. This CDR3 is 17 amino acids long. Trimming took 5 bases from V and 0 from J; bases not matched to a gene: 8. CDR3 loop: CASSLTPGQANTGELFF. CDR3 bases: TGTGCCAGCAGCCTAACGCCGGGACAGGCGAACACCGGGGAGCTGTTTTTT.

The rearrangement joins TRBV9 to TRBJ2-1; D is ambiguous. This CDR3 region has 14 residues. The V gene's germline CDR1 is SGDLS and CDR2 YYNGEE. V was shortened by 1 base and J by 3 bases, with 8 bases between the two germline ends. The CDR3 is CASSVLALYNEQFF. DNA of the CDR3: TGTGCCAGCAGCGTATTAGCACTCTACAATGAGCAGTTCTTC.

Only a few counts were recorded for this clonotype. This chain connects TRBV24-1 to TRBJ2-1; 9 positions match TRBD1. Germline lookup yields CDR1 KGHDR and CDR2 SFDVKD. V was clipped by 4 bases and J by 4 bases; unmatched bases: 19. The CDR3 contains 20 residues. CDR3 amino acids: CATSDAPRGQGSVLYNEQFF. Written as DNA, the CDR3 is TGTGCCACCAGTGACGCTCCGAGGGGACAGGGTAGCGTATTATACAATGAGCAGTTCTTC.

The chain links TRBV10-3 to TRBJ2-7, with no clear D. This CDR3 comprises 13 residues. Germline CDR1 ENHRY, CDR2 SYGVKD. The V end was cut by 2 bases, the J end by 2 bases, with 7 bases between. CDR3 in DNA: TGTGCCATCAGTGAGGGTTGGACCTACGAGCAGTACTTC. This codes for CAISEGWTYEQYF.

This clonotype was observed at least ten times. V is TRBV20-1 and J is TRBJ2-4; possibly TRBD1 for D (5 bases). The CDR3 totals 14 residues. Germline assignment: CDR1 DFQATT and CDR2 SNEGSKA (reference sequence). Trimming shortened V by 1 base and J by 2 bases, and 9 bases separated the two germline ends. Here the CDR3 reads CSARASGTKNIQYF. The CDR3 bases are TGCAGTGCTAGAGCCTCAGGGACCAAAAACATTCAGTACTTC.

This clonotype has only a few counts. An end of the junction differs from the germline gene, which may be a read error. The chain links TRBV15 to TRBJ1-5; D might be TRBD1 (6 bases). The V gene's germline CDR1 is LNHNV and CDR2 YYDKDF (reference sequence). This CDR3 is built from 15 residues. The CDR3 spells CATSRFTGMDQPQQF. The CDR3, as DNA: TGTGCCACCAGCAGATTCACAGGGATGGATCAGCCCCAGCAATTT.

In this sample, this clonotype turned up once. DNA of the CDR3: TGCAGTGGGGGGGGCGGCAATCAGCCCCAGCATTTT. Its protein product is CSGGGGNQPQHF. The chain combines TRBV20-1 with TRBJ1-5; possibly TRBD1 for D (6 bases). Looked up from germline, CDR1 is DFQATT and CDR2 is SNEGSKA (reference sequence). The CDR3 is made up of 12 amino acids. Trimming left V 7 bases short and J 2 bases short, with 9 bases between.

This chain connects TRBV10-3 to TRBJ2-7; TRBD2 might be the D (6 bases). Trimming pared 10 bases from V and 7 bases from J, leaving 20 bases between. The CDR3 sequence is 13 residues long. Per the germline V gene, CDR1 is ENHRY and CDR2 is SYGVKD. This chain's CDR3 is CATLRDSWGEQYF. The CDR3 bases are TGTGCCACACTCCGGGACTCCTGGGGGGAGCAGTACTTC.

This chain connects TRBV5-1 to TRBJ2-3, with D perhaps TRBD2 (5 bases). The CDR3 covers 14 residues. Per germline, CDR1 SGHRS and CDR2 YFSETQ. Trimming stripped 0 bases from V and 6 bases from J, with 11 bases between. The CDR3 loop reads CASSLEASKDTQYF. For the CDR3, the DNA is TGCGCCAGCAGCTTGGAAGCTAGCAAGGATACGCAGTATTTT.

In this sample, this clonotype turned up many times. This chain uses TRBV27 with TRBJ1-5; D gene ambiguous. Germline loops: CDR1 MNHEY, CDR2 SMNVEV (reference sequence). This CDR3 has 13 amino acids. The V gene lost 3 bases and the J gene lost 9 bases, with 12 bases spanning the gap. CDR3 residues: CASSFFQVGPQHF. CDR3 nucleotide sequence: TGTGCCAGCAGTTTCTTTCAGGTTGGGCCCCAGCATTTT.

The chain carries TRBV29-1 and TRBJ2-7; 7 bases agree with TRBD1. Trimming cost V 5 bases and J 5 bases; bases outside gene matches: 6. CDR3 length: 12 amino acids. Germline V lookup: CDR1 SQVTM, CDR2 ANQGSEA. The CDR3 DNA reads TGCAGCGTTCCGACAGGGACGGACGAGCAGTACTTC. This translates into CSVPTGTDEQYF.

V usage is TRBV2 and J usage is TRBJ2-1, with 7 nucleotides matching TRBD1. Germline CDR1 SNHLY, CDR2 FYNNEI. The CDR3 loop spans 13 amino acids. The junction had 6 bases not matched to a gene; V was cut back by 4 bases and J by 9 bases. This CDR3 reads CASSVVGGLEQFF. The CDR3 DNA reads as TGTGCCAGCAGTGTGGTAGGGGGCCTTGAGCAGTTCTTC. Looking up the rest from reference TRBV2 and TRBJ2-1 gives the full variable domain: EPEVTQTPSHQVTQMGQEVILRCVPISNHLYFYWYRQILGQKVEFLVSFYNNEISEKSEIFDDQFSVERPDGSNFTLKIRSTKLEDSAMYFCASSVVGGLEQFFGPGTRLTVL.

This clonotype was found a few times. V is TRBV27 and J is TRBJ2-7; D ambiguous. V gave up 5 bases and J gave up 2 bases, with 10 bases separating them. The germline gives CDR1 MNHEY, CDR2 SMNVEV (reference sequence). The CDR3 totals 13 residues. The CDR3 here is CASSRASAYEQYF. The CDR3 DNA is TGTGCCAGCAGTAGAGCGTCTGCCTACGAGCAGTACTTC.

This clonotype occurred many times. V usage is TRBV29-1 and J usage is TRBJ2-7; D gene uncertain. Trimming took 3 bases from V and 2 from J, leaving 8 bases between them. The CDR3 has 12 residues. Germline CDR1 is SQVTM and CDR2 is ANQGSEA. The CDR3 is CSVDLGPYEQYF. Written as DNA, the CDR3 is TGCAGCGTTGACCTAGGGCCCTACGAGCAGTACTTC.

This clonotype has just a few counts. The J gene is TRBJ2-3, the V gene TRBV2, with D possibly matching TRBD1 (5 bases). Trimming cost V 1 base and J 2 bases, with 13 bases left between them. The germline gives CDR1 SNHLY, CDR2 FYNNEI. The CDR3 is 16 amino acids. CDR3 nucleotide sequence: TGTGCCAGCAGTGAAGGCCGAACAGGAACCACAGATACGCAGTATTTT. It is translated as CASSEGRTGTTDTQYF.

This clonotype was seen only a few times. This chain joins TRBV3-1 and TRBJ2-7; TRBD1 aligns across 8 bases. This CDR3 has 14 amino acids. The V and J ends lost 5 bases and 5 bases, in that order; junction bases with no gene match: 8. The germline V gene encodes CDR1 LGHDT and CDR2 YNNKEL (reference sequence). DNA of the CDR3: TGTGCCAGCAGCGGTGACAGGGGTTACGACGAGCAGTACTTC. It translates to CASSGDRGYDEQYF.

This clonotype has ten or more counts. The V gene is TRBV5-1, the J gene TRBJ2-1; 7 nucleotides align to TRBD1. CDR1 is SGHRS, CDR2 YFSETQ, per germline. Unmatched junction bases numbered 4, after V lost 4 bases and J lost 0 bases. CDR3 size: 15 residues. This CDR3 is CASSPSGGSYNEQFF. The CDR3 DNA reads TGCGCCAGCAGCCCATCAGGGGGCTCCTACAATGAGCAGTTCTTC.

The chain recombines TRBV10-3 with TRBJ1-5; maybe TRBD1 (6 bases). This CDR3 region has 14 residues. Germline-derived CDR1 and CDR2 are ENHRY and SYGVKD. V shed 4 bases and J shed 3 bases, with 10 bases lying between them. CDR3 residues: CAISGTVNNQPQHF. The CDR3 DNA sequence: TGTGCCATCAGTGGGACAGTTAACAATCAGCCCCAGCATTTT.

The chain uses TRBV14 and TRBJ2-3; unclear D gene. V was cut by 1 base and J by 7 bases, with 15 bases left in between. This CDR3 is built from 15 residues. In germline, CDR1 is SGHDN, CDR2 FVKESK. The DNA for the CDR3 is TGTGCCAGCAGCCAAGCATCCGGTTGGCTACATACGCAGTATTTT. It is translated as CASSQASGWLHTQYF. The whole variable domain, filled in from reference TRBV14 and TRBJ2-3, reads EAGVTQFPSHSVIEKGQTVTLRCDPISGHDNLYWYRRVMGKEIKFLLHFVKESKQDESGMPNNRFLAERTGGTYSTLKVQPAELEDSGVYFCASSQASGWLHTQYFGPGTRLTVL.

CDR3 amino acids: CASRALLASPSYEQYF. The CDR3, as DNA: TGTGCCAGCAGGGCGCTTCTAGCGTCCCCCTCCTACGAGCAGTACTTC. The V and J genes are TRBV27 and TRBJ2-7; D is perhaps TRBD2 (6 bases). The CDR3 contains 16 residues. V was cut by 6 bases and J by 0 bases, with 18 bases left in between. Germline CDR1 MNHEY, CDR2 SMNVEV (reference sequence).